The 11 T cell receptor beta chains in this list originate from one sample, sequenced in a study of T-cell memory formation after mild COVID-19. TCRdb ran MiXCR on the 5' RACE reads and lists one entry per CDR3 protein. The sample records roughly 250,000 distinct CDR3 sequences, over 15% being singletons. Sequencing used PBMCs or a T cell subset sorted from them (not recorded which). These receptors all come from a man aged 18 to 29 who had mild COVID-19 (a few samples of this study predate the infection). Cell type and time point are not known.

The chain recombines TRBV7-2 with TRBJ1-2; TRBD1 aligns across 8 bases. CDR3 length equals 13 residues. The V segment lost 4 bases and the J segment 8 bases; nucleotides outside the gene matches: 6. Germline CDR1 SGHTA, CDR2 FQGNSA. The CDR3 loop is CASSSTQGAGYTF. The CDR3 DNA follows: TGTGCCAGCAGCTCTACCCAGGGGGCCGGCTACACCTTC.

CDR3 sequence reads: CASSYWAQGVAEETQYF. DNA of the CDR3: TGTGCCAGCAGTTACTGGGCACAGGGGGTGGCAGAAGAGACCCAGTACTTC. The chain carries TRBV6-5 and TRBJ2-5, with 8 nucleotides matching TRBD1. CDR1 is MNHEY, CDR2 SVGAGI, per germline. There are 17 residues in the CDR3. The trim removed 1 base at V and 3 bases at J, leaving 10 bases unmatched.

Details on this clonotype: The junction departs from the called germline gene at one end, perhaps through a read error. The chain links TRBV11-3 to TRBJ2-2, with TRBD1 identical over 7 bases. The CDR3 runs to 16 residues. Germline V CDR1 and CDR2: SGHNT, YENEEA. DNA of the CDR3: TGTTCCAGCAGCCCAGGGACAGTGATGAACACCGGGGAGCTGTTTTTT. This translates into CSSSPGTVMNTGELFF.

In this sample, this clonotype turned up a few times. The chain couples TRBV7-6 to TRBJ2-3; D may be TRBD1 (5 bases). Between the trimmed V and J ends, which lost 7 bases and 2 bases, there was a span of 19 bases. The CDR3 sequence is 16 residues long. Germline V gives CDR1 SGHVS, CDR2 FNYEAQ. The CDR3 loop reads CASTTTLGAITDTQYF. CDR3 sequence (DNA): TGTGCCAGCACCACGACCCTAGGGGCAATCACAGATACGCAGTATTTT.

In this sample, this clonotype turned up once. The V call is TRBV9, the J call TRBJ1-2; 11 bases map to TRBD1. The CDR3 sequence is 16 residues long. J gave up 6 bases and V 2 bases, and 9 bases lay outside the gene matches. CDR1 and CDR2 (germline): SGDLS, YYNGEE. This CDR3 reads CASSVLGTGGYHGYTF. In DNA, the CDR3 is TGTGCCAGCAGCGTCTTAGGGACAGGGGGTTATCATGGCTACACCTTC.

This clonotype was seen a handful of times. The J gene is TRBJ2-7, the V gene TRBV27; a possible D gene is TRBD2 (5 bases). CDR1 and CDR2 from the germline V gene are MNHEY and SMNVEV (reference sequence). There are 13 residues in the CDR3. V lost 6 bases, J lost 7 bases, and 16 bases lay in between. CDR3 sequence: CASSREPTGEQYF. DNA for the CDR3: TGTGCCAGCAGCCGGGAACCCACGGGAGAGCAGTACTTC.

This clonotype was picked up a small number of times. The chain joins TRBV3-1 to TRBJ2-1, with 9 bases aligning to TRBD1. CDR1 and CDR2 from the germline V gene are LGHDT and YNNKEL (reference sequence). The V gene end was trimmed by 8 bases and the J gene end by 6 bases; junction bases not matched to a gene: 8. CDR3 size: 14 residues. CDR3 in DNA: TGTGCCAGCGCGTTCGGGACAGGGATCAATGAGCAGTTCTTC. Amino acid sequence: CASAFGTGINEQFF.

The CDR3 reads CSVAAQGREAFF. CDR3 nucleotides: TGCAGCGTTGCGGCGCAGGGCCGCGAAGCTTTCTTT. This chain links TRBV29-1 with TRBJ1-1, with a tentative D call TRBD1 (5 bases). Per the germline V gene, CDR1 is SQVTM and CDR2 is ANQGSEA. V shed 4 bases and J shed 8 bases, with 14 bases lying between them. The CDR3 loop spans 12 amino acids. Based on the CDR3 plus reference TRBV29-1 and TRBJ1-1, the full variable domain is SAVISQKPSRDICQRGTSLTIQCQVDSQVTMMFWYRQQPGQSLTLIATANQGSEATYESGFVIDKFPISRPNLTFSTLTVSNMSPEDSSIYLCSVAAQGREAFFGQGTRLTVV.

This clonotype was picked up many times. The CDR3 sequence: CASSPRGPDTQYF. CDR3 bases: TGTGCCAGCAGCCCCAGGGGTCCAGATACGCAGTATTTT. The rearrangement uses TRBV7-9 and TRBJ2-3; D is perhaps TRBD1 (6 bases). With 5 bases removed from V and 4 bases from J, the gap between germline ends came to 10 bases. The CDR3 covers 13 residues. Germline lookup yields CDR1 SEHNR and CDR2 FQNEAQ (reference sequence).

The chain links TRBV6-1 to TRBJ1-2, with D uncertain. V dropped 7 bases and J dropped 5 bases, with 8 bases sitting between them. In germline, CDR1 is MNHNS, CDR2 SASEGT. The CDR3 is 11 amino acids. In DNA, the CDR3 is TGTGCCAGCACCTCTCCTTATGGCTACACCTTC. It yields the protein CASTSPYGYTF.

The rearrangement joins TRBV5-1 to TRBJ1-4; unclear D gene. V lost 0 bases to trimming and J lost 5 bases, with 8 bases between them. The length of the CDR3 is 14 residues. Germline lookup yields CDR1 SGHRS and CDR2 YFSETQ. The chain's CDR3 is CASSLGTVNEKLFF. The CDR3 nucleotides read TGCGCCAGCAGCTTGGGGACCGTCAATGAAAAACTGTTTTTT.